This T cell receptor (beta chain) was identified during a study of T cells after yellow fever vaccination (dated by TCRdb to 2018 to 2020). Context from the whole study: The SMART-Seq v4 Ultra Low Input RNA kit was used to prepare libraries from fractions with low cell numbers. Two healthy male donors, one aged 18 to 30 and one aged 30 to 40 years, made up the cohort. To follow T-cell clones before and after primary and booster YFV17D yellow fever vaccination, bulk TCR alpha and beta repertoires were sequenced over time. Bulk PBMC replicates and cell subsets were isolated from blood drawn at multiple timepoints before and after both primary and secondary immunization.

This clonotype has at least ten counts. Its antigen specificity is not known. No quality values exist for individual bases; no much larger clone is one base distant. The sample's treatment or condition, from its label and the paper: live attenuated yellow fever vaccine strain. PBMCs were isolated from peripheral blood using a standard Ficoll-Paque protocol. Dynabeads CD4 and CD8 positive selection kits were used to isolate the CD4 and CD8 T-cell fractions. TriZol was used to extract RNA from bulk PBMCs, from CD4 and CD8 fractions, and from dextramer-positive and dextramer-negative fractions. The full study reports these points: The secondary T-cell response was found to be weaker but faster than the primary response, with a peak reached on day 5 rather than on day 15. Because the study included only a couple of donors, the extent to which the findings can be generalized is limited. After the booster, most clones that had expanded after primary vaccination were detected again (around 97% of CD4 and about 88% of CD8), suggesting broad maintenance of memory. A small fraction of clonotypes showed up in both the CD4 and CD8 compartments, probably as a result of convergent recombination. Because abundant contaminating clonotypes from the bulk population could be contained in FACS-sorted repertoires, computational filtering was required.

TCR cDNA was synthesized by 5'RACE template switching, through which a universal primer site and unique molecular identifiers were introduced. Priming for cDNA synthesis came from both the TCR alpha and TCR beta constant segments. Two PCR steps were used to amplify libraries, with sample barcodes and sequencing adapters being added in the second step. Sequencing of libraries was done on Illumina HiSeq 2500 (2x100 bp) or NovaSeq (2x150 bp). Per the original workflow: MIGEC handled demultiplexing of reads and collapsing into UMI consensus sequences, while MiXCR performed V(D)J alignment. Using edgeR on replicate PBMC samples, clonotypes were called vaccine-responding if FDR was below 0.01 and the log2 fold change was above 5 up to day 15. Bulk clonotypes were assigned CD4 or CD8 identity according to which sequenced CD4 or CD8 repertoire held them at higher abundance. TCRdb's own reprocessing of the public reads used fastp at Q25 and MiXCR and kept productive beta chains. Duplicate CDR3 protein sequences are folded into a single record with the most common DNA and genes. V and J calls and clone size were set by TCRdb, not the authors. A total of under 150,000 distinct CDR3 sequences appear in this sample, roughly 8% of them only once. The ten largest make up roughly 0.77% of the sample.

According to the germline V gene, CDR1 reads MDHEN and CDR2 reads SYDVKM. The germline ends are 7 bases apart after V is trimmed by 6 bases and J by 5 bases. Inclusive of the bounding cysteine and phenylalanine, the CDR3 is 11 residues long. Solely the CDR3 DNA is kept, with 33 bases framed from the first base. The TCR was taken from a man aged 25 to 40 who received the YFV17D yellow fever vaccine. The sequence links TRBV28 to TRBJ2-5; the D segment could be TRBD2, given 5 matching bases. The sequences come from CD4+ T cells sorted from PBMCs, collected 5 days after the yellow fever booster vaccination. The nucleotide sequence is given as TGTGCCAGCAGCAGGACTGAGACCCAGTACTTC. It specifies CASSRTETQYF. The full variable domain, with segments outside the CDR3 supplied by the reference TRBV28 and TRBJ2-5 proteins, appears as DVKVTQSSRYLVKRTGEKVFLECVQDMDHENMFWYRQDPGLGLRLIYFSYDVKMKEKGDIPEGYSVSREKKERFSLILESASTNQTSMYLCASSRTETQYFGPGTRLLVL.